Detailed here is one TCR beta chain. It lacks a known antigen. Qualities for individual bases were not recorded, and no much larger clone is one base off. The protocol used for the library was the immunoSEQ multiplex PCR assay. DNA from the cultured, isolated CD4+ T cells was subjected to TCR beta CDR3 sequencing. In the authors' own workflow: The analysis removed non-productive TCR sequences, trimmed reads to the CDR3 region, and retained only CDR3s that were 7 or more amino acids long. Antigen-specific clonotypes were identified with the MANAFEST web app by comparing expansion in peptide wells against reference cultures. To count as positive, a clone had to show expansion at FDR<0.05 compared with the reference and with all other wells, an odds ratio above 5, and a frequency above 0.1% in two replicate wells. Cross-reactive clonotypes were defined as significantly expanded in SARS-CoV-2 spike wells and in at least one common cold coronavirus spike condition. Levenshtein distance calculated with the stringdist R package was used to assess CDR3 similarity, and unrooted trees were constructed with ape in R 3.6.1. This immuneACCESS table, as held by TCRdb, lists in-frame sequences with V and J called but not all clones. Of the missing ones, under half trace to an unresolved V gene in checked studies; the others have no known cause. V, J and clone size reflect that table, while D and trimming were determined from the DNA. This sample holds about 30,000 clones; 65% were observed only once. About 9.8% of the sample rests with the top ten.

The data derive from a study of vaccination effects on CD4 cells after COVID-19 (dated by TCRdb to between 2021 and 2022). At the level of the whole study: In the ViraFEST assay, PBMC were stimulated with viral peptide pools, and antigen-specific CD4+ T cell clonotypes were then identified by expansion using TCR sequencing. Participants received two doses of either the BNT162b2 or the mRNA-1273 mRNA SARS-CoV-2 vaccine. Roughly 2.1 million PBMC per well were cultured in IMDM with about 5.1% human AB serum, 10 IU/ml IL-2 and gentamicin, plus 10 ug/ml peptides. SARS-CoV-2 spike-specific CD4+ TCR repertoires were compared before and after mRNA vaccination in COVID-19 convalescent patients and in infection-naive vaccine recipients. Altogether, about 10 COVID-19 convalescent patients and several SARS-CoV-2-naive healthy vaccine recipients made up the full study. Cultures from other donors in the study were sequenced using the Oncomine TCR Beta short-read assay on an Illumina iSeq 100. Broad study findings and their caveats: Limitations of the study were the small number of convalescent patients and the absence of early post-infection timepoints. At late post-vaccination timepoints, both infection-induced and vaccine-induced clones showed marked clonal contraction, consistent with waning T cell responses. Among healthy vaccine recipients, nearly all vaccine-induced clones were SARS-CoV-2 mono-reactive, and just 1 of 255 was cross-reactive with common cold coronaviruses.

From the cysteine through the phenylalanine, the CDR3 covers 13 amino acids. The DNA shown is the 39-base CDR3, in frame from base 1. CDR1 SGDLS and CDR2 YYNGEE were looked up in the germline V gene. The trim is 0 bases for V and 4 bases for J, with a gap of 5 bases between the germline ends. After around ten days of culture, CD4+ T cells were isolated with the EasySep CD4+ T cell isolation kit. Healthy vaccine recipients had no prior SARS-CoV-2 infection, confirmed by negative nucleocapsid antibodies before and after vaccination. Half of the culture medium was replaced with fresh IL-2-containing medium on days 3 and 7. Unless noted otherwise, every peptide stimulation condition was cultured in triplicate wells. Using Ficoll-Paque Plus gradient centrifugation, PBMC were separated from whole blood and then either used fresh or cryopreserved at -140C. Genomic DNA was extracted from cultured CD4+ T cells with the QIAamp micro DNA kit.

Sequencing was performed on CD4+ T cells from PBMCs cultured without peptide, taken before COVID-19 vaccination. This TCR came from a human donor who received a COVID-19 vaccine. Here the chain combines TRBV9 and TRBJ1-5, with the identity of the D gene unclear. The sequenced DNA is TGTGCCAGCAGCGTAGGCAATAATCAGCCCCAGCATTTT. This gives the protein CASSVGNNQPQHF.